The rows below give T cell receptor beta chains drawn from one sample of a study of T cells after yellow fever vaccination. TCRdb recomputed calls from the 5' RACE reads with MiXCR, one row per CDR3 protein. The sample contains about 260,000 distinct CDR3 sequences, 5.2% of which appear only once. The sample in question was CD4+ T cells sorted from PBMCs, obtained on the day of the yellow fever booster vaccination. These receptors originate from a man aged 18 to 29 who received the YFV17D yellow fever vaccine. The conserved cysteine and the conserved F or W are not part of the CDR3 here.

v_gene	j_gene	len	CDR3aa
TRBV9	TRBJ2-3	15	ASSVVTGGGRPDTQY
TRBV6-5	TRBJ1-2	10	ASSQGAGGYT
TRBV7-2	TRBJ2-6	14	ASSVSSGSGANVLT
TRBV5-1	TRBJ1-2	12	ASSRTRDSYGYT
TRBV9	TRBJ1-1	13	ASSVDLGADTEAF
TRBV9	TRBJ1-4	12	ASSGGTLNEKLF
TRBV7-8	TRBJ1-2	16	ASSRKKGREGPDYGYT
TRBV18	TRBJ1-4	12	ASSPRGANEKLF
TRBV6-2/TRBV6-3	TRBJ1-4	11	ASSFGRITGLF
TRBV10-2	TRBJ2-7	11	AATGQNSYEQY
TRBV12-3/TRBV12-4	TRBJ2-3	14	ASSPQTGAVSNTQY
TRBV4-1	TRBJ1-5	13	ASSQVYGTTQPQH
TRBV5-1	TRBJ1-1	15	ASSLPRGQGENTEAF
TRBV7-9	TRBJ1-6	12	ASSDTRENSPLH
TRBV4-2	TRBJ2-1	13	ASSQAETTAHEQF
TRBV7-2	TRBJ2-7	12	ASSLDRANFEQY
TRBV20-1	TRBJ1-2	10	SARTLLDGYT
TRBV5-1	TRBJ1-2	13	ASSLEGSPNYGYT
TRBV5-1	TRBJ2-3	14	ASSPFGWRGGDTQY
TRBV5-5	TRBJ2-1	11	ASSFTGQTEQF
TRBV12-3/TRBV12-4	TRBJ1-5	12	ASSPQGNNQPQH
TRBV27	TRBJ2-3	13	ATRGGARFRDTQY